This passage covers 9 T cell receptor beta chains from one sample sequenced in a study of blood T cell repertoires in COVID-19. The protocol was immunoSEQ multiplex PCR, while the TCRdb copy is restricted to in-frame clones and leaves out a portion. The sample shows about 77,000 clones, less than 85% of them seen only once. Material for sequencing was peripheral blood. The receptors come from a woman between 65 and 79 years old with acute or convalescent COVID-19.

The V gene is TRBV7-2, the J gene TRBJ2-7, with 7 bases lining up with TRBD2. The CDR3 is made up of 15 amino acids. V gave up 5 bases and J gave up 5 bases; unmatched junction bases: 12. The germline V gene encodes CDR1 SGHTA and CDR2 FQGNSA. The CDR3 sequence is CASSQLGLAVHEQYF. CDR3 DNA: TGTGCCAGCAGCCAACTCGGTCTAGCGGTCCACGAGCAGTACTTC.

V gene TRBV9 combines with J gene TRBJ2-1, with TRBD2 as a possible D gene (5 bases). The CDR3 is made up of 14 amino acids. Trimming cost V 3 bases and J 7 bases, with 14 bases left between them. CDR1 is SGDLS and CDR2 is YYNGEE in the germline V gene. DNA of the CDR3: TGTGCCAGCAGCGCCGGGGTATCGCGGAATGAGCAGTTCTTC. Its protein product is CASSAGVSRNEQFF.

This clone was observed a single time. V usage is TRBV9 and J usage is TRBJ2-3, with unresolved D. Germline CDR1 is SGDLS and CDR2 is YYNGEE. CDR3 length: 15 amino acids. V was trimmed by 0 bases and J by 1 base, leaving 9 bases between them. The CDR3 DNA follows: TGTGCCAGCAGCGTAGAAGGAGCCCGCACAGATACGCAGTATTTT. Its protein is CASSVEGARTDTQYF.

V and J are TRBV19 and TRBJ2-7; TRBD2 matches at 11 bases. The junction had 7 bases not matched to a gene; V was cut back by 9 bases and J by 6 bases. This CDR3 has 13 residues. Germline assignment: CDR1 LNHDA and CDR2 SQIVND (reference sequence). The CDR3 is CASVGTSGTEQYF. CDR3 coding DNA: TGTGCCAGCGTCGGGACTAGCGGTACCGAGCAGTACTTC.

The rearrangement links TRBV5-5 to TRBJ2-1; TRBD1 agrees at 7 bases. CDR1 SGHKS and CDR2 YYEKEE come from the germline V gene (reference sequence). This CDR3 is built from 15 residues. The junction had 12 bases not matched to a gene; V was cut back by 4 bases and J by 8 bases. The CDR3 protein is CASSVTGARGDEQFF. CDR3 nucleotides: TGTGCCAGCAGCGTAACAGGGGCCCGAGGAGATGAGCAGTTCTTC.

J is TRBJ1-1 and V is TRBV5-4; TRBD1 is a possible D gene (6 bases). The CDR3 totals 14 residues. The V gene's germline CDR1 is SGHNT and CDR2 YYREEE (reference sequence). Trimming stripped 5 bases from V and 1 base from J, with 12 bases between. CDR3 in amino acids: CASRPTGRNTEAFF. The CDR3 DNA reads as TGTGCCAGCAGGCCAACAGGGCGGAACACTGAAGCTTTCTTT.

CDR3 nucleotide sequence: TGCGCCAGCAGCTTGGAAGGGGATGTCAATCAGCCCCAGCATTTT. It translates to CASSLEGDVNQPQHF. This chain links TRBV5-1 with TRBJ1-5; TRBD1 is a possible D gene (5 bases). The CDR3 contains 15 residues. V was pared by 0 bases and J by 3 bases, with 10 bases between. Per germline, CDR1 SGHRS and CDR2 YFSETQ.

J is TRBJ1-5 and V is TRBV13, with D uncertain. Germline CDR1 and CDR2: PRHDT and FYEKMQ (reference sequence). V shed 0 bases and J shed 7 bases, with 10 bases lying between them. The CDR3 spans 14 residues. The CDR3 DNA follows: TGTGCCAGCAGCTTAGGCCCTCCTCCCCAGCCCCAGCATTTT. It is translated as CASSLGPPPQPQHF.

The V gene is TRBV3-1 (or the pseudogene TRBV3-2), the J gene TRBJ1-3; the D gene is possibly TRBD1 (5 bases). Deletions cut 4 bases from V and 4 bases from J, with 17 bases between. CDR1 is LGHDT and CDR2 is YNNKEL in the germline V gene (reference sequence). The CDR3 is 16 amino acids. Here the CDR3 reads CASSPQGGMGGNTIYF. The CDR3 DNA reads TGTGCCAGCAGCCCCCAGGGCGGGATGGGGGGAAACACCATATATTTT.